This T cell receptor beta chain comes out of a study of OX40 agonist ivuxolimab in advanced cancers. Study-wide context: Ivuxolimab was an agonistic, fully human IgG2 monoclonal antibody directed against OX40 (CD134), a costimulatory receptor. Peripheral TCRbeta sequencing was intended to test whether TCR sequence diversity was altered and clonal T-cell expansion was caused by ivuxolimab. Partial responses occurred in three dose-escalation patients, of whom one had hepatocellular carcinoma and two had cutaneous melanoma. Among the roughly 50 dose-escalation patients, about 20 had hepatocellular carcinoma, approximately 15 melanoma, 9 renal cell carcinoma and 9 head and neck cancer. The paper covers the monotherapy dose-escalation part of the phase I ivuxolimab trial, which included N of about 50 patients. A male proportion of about 79% and a mean age of approximately 60 years, ranging from roughly 20 to 80, were recorded for the dose-escalation cohort. Intravenous ivuxolimab was administered to patients every 2 weeks at six dose levels: 0.01, 0.1, 0.3, 1.5, 3 and 10 mg/kg. Prior anti-PD-1, anti-PD-L1 or anti-CTLA-4 therapy was permitted, and checkpoint inhibitors had been received by less than 45% of dose-escalation patients. The investigation overall reported the following: The antigen specificity of the clonally expanded peripheral T cells was not determined. Low levels of normalized T-cell clonal expansion were also shown by some nonresponding patients. After ivuxolimab, expanded clones were on average more numerous among CD8+ T cells than among CD4+ T cells. Partial responders in the 0.1-3.0 mg/kg groups had among the lowest normalized peripheral clonal expansion, especially among CD8+ T cells. At doses from 0.1 to 3.0 mg/kg, clonal expansion was seen in both CD4+ and CD8+ blood T cells between baseline and week 6.

The trial excluded patients who had a history of autoimmune disease or were on systemic immunosuppression. Peripheral blood for TCR sequencing was collected from all dose cohorts at baseline, on cycle 4 day 1, and on cycle 7 day 1. Samples came from an open-label, multicenter, first-in-human phase I dose-escalation trial of ivuxolimab. Adults with locally advanced or metastatic melanoma, renal cell carcinoma, hepatocellular carcinoma or head and neck squamous cell carcinoma were enrolled in the trial. Before TCR sequencing, CD4+ and CD8+ T cells were separately sorted from peripheral blood. In the case of this clone: This clone's antigen is unknown. Base qualities are not recorded, but no much larger clone differs from it by a single base.

Including the terminal cysteine and phenylalanine, the CDR3 comprises 13 residues. The DNA shown is the 39-base CDR3, in frame from base 1. The junction shows trimming of 6 bases on V and 6 bases on J, plus 14 bases between the germline ends. CDR1 and CDR2 were assigned from the germline V gene (reference sequence) as SGHAT and FQDESV. Genomic DNA was extracted from sorted cells for sequencing of the TCRbeta CDR3 region. The immunoSEQ Assay was used for sequencing of TCRbeta CDR3 regions. TCRdb provides this immuneACCESS table in a form limited to in-frame rearrangements. Some clones are lacking; in checked studies, under half of them reflect an unresolved V gene, and why the rest are absent is not known. This sample gives 50,000 to 70,000 clones in total; around four fifths of them show up just once. Clones ranked in the top ten supply more than 2.5% of the sample.

This TCR was sampled from an adult with an advanced solid tumor such as melanoma, head and neck, liver or kidney cancer. The rearrangement joined TRBV11-1 to TRBJ2-5; no D gene is confidently identified. The sample was CD4+ or CD8+ T cells sorted from blood, taken in a trial of the OX40 agonist ivuxolimab. The DNA reads TGTGCCAGCAGACACACAGCGCGGCAGACCCAGTACTTC. It encodes CASRHTARQTQYF.